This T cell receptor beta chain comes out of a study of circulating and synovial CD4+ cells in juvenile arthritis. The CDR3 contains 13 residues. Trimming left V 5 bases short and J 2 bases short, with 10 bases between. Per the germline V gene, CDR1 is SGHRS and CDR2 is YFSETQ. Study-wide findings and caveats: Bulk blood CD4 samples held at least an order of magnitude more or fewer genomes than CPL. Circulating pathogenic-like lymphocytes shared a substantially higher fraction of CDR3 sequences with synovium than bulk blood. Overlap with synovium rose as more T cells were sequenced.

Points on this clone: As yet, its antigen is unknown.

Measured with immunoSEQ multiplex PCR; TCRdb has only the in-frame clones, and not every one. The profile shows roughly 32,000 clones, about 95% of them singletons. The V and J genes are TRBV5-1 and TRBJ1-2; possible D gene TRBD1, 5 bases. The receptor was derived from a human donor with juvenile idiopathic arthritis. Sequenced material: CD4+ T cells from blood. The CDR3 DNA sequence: TGCGCCAGCAGTGCTTCAGGGAACTATGGCTACACCTTC. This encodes CASSASGNYGYTF.